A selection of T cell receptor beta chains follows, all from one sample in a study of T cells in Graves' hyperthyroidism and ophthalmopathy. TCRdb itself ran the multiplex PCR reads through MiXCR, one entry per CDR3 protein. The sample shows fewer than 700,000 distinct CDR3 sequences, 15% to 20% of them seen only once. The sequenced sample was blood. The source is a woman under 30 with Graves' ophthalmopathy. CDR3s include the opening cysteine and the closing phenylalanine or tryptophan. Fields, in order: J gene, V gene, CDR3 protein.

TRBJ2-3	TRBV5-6	CASSTTSVGVTDTQYF
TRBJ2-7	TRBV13	CASSPRASGNSYEQYF
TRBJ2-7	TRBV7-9	CASTTRGARYEQYF
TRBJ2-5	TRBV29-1	CSAGISGTQETQYF
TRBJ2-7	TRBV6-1	CASSEKRTGAYEQYF
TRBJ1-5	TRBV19	CASSIEGLYQPQHF
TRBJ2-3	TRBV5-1	CASSLQGVGTDTQYF
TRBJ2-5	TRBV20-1	CSASPSTRGQETQYF
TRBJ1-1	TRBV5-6	CASSTPKDWDTEAFF
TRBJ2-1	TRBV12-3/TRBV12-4	CASSLSPPHNEQFF
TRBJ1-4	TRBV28	CASNRASEKLFF
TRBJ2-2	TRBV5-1	CASSLGQTNTGELFF
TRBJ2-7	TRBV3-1	CASSHGRTYEQYF
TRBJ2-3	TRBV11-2	CASSQGGADTQYF
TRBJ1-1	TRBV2	CARLPAGLNTEAFF
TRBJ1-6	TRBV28	CASLRTETAPLHF
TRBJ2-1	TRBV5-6	CASSFGTSVYEQFF
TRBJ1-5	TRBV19	CASTRTGDNQPQHF
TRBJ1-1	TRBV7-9	CASSLAGRRRGAFF
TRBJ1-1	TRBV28	CASSSSTGRAFF
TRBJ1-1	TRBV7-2	CASSLFNRNTEAFF
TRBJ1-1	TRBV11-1	CASRLDREAFF
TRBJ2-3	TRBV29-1	CSVVTWGSADTQYF
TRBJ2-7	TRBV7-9	CASSFEGVPQYF
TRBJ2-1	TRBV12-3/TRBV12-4	CASSLVGTSGRVVEQFF
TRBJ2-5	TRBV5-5	CASRAASQETQYF
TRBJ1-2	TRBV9	CASSVQEGQDYGYTF
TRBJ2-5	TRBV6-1	CASSGLAGQETQYF
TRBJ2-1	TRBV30	CAWSVSENEQFF
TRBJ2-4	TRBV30	CAWSVGVELAKNIQYF
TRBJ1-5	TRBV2	CASSDISNQPQHF
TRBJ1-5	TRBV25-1	CASSGNRENQPQHF
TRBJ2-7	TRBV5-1	CASSPRTSGGISSYEQYF
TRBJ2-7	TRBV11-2	CASSLGTSGRAVWEQYF
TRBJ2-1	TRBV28	CASRDSGDNEQFF
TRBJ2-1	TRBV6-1	CASSLTSGGLSNEQFF
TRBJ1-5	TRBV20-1	CSARDRPGQPQHF
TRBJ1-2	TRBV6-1	CASSEQGNYGYTF
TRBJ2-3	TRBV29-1	CSVDQRDTQYF
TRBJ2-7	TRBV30	CAWSRRYRSSYEQYF
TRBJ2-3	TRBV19	CASSIQAAGEDTQYF
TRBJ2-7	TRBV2	CASKNRLYEQYF
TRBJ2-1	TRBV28	CASSPLTLAPLYNEQFF
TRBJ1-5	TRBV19	CASSSGTVYSNQPQHF
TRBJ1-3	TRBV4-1	CASSQGFGDSGNTIYF
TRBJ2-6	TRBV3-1	CASSQGDSGANVLTF
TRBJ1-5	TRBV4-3	CASSLGVRDQPQHF
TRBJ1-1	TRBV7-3	CASSLQGGGVTEAFF
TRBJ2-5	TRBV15	CATLTGDGGETQYF
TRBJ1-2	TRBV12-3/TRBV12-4	CASSPGTVGGYTF
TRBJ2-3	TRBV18	CASSLREASSTDTQYF
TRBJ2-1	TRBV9	CASARLAGANEQFF
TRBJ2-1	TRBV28	CASTGFSASYNEQFF
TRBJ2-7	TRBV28	CASSLWVLAGFRDEQYF